Each of the 13 T cell receptor beta chains below was sequenced from the same sample in a study of T cells in localized non-small cell lung cancer. Repertoires were generated with immunoSEQ multiplex PCR, while TCRdb's copy carries only in-frame clones and drops some. The table shows approximately 21,000 clones, with roughly nine tenths occurring only once. The specimen was peripheral blood, collected before any cancer treatment. These receptors all come from a male donor aged 60 or over with stage I lung adenocarcinoma.

The gene calls are TRBV2 and TRBJ2-3, with 9 positions matching TRBD2. CDR3 length: 15 residues. With V trimmed by 5 bases and J by 4 bases, 7 bases remained unmatched. Germline CDR1 reads SNHLY; CDR2 reads FYNNEI. The CDR3 loop reads CASSLSIAGADTQYF. The CDR3 DNA is TGTGCCAGCAGTCTCTCCATAGCGGGAGCAGATACGCAGTATTTT.

This chain links TRBV7-2 with TRBJ2-5, with a weak D call TRBD2 (6 bases). The DNA matches TRBJ2-7 better at its end, which makes the J call doubtful. CDR1 SGHTA and CDR2 FQGNSA come from the germline V gene. The CDR3 has 15 residues. In nucleotides, the CDR3 is TGTGCCAGCAGCATTAATAGCGGTAGTTCCCACGAGCAGTACTTC. Protein: CASSINSGSSHEQYF.

This clone turned up a few times. The genes are TRBV7-8 and TRBJ2-6; D is perhaps TRBD2 (5 bases). The V end was cut by 5 bases, the J end by 0 bases, with 14 bases between. The length of the CDR3 is 17 residues. Germline V lookup: CDR1 SGHVS, CDR2 FQNEAQ. CDR3: CASSPLGGYSGANVLTF. In DNA, the CDR3 is TGTGCCAGCAGCCCCCTAGGCGGGTACTCTGGGGCCAACGTCCTGACTTTC.

This clone was recorded only once. The chain recombines TRBV18 with TRBJ1-3; D is unresolved. The germline gives CDR1 KGHSH, CDR2 LQKENI. Trimming shortened V by 2 bases and J by 1 base, and 3 bases separated the two germline ends. This CDR3 is built from 13 residues. DNA for the CDR3: TGTGCCAGCTCACCAGGGTCTGGAAACACCATATATTTT. Amino acids: CASSPGSGNTIYF.

The CDR3, as DNA: TGTGCCAGCAGTGAATGGAGTGGCGCCGCCAGGGGCTACACCTTC. It encodes CASSEWSGAARGYTF. The chain joins TRBV2 to TRBJ1-2; D call uncertain. With 2 bases removed from V and 8 bases from J, the gap between germline ends came to 18 bases. Germline V gene lookup returns CDR1 SNHLY and CDR2 FYNNEI. This CDR3 spans 15 amino acids. Complete variable domain (other parts from reference TRBV2 and TRBJ1-2): EPEVTQTPSHQVTQMGQEVILRCVPISNHLYFYWYRQILGQKVEFLVSFYNNEISEKSEIFDDQFSVERPDGSNFTLKIRSTKLEDSAMYFCASSEWSGAARGYTFGSGTRLTVV.

The chain joins TRBV2 to TRBJ1-4; D is unresolved. Germline loops: CDR1 SNHLY, CDR2 FYNNEI. CDR3 size: 13 residues. The V and J ends lost 11 bases and 7 bases respectively, with 17 bases between them. DNA for the CDR3: TGTGCCTGTGGGGAAACATTCGGTGAAAAACTGTTTTTT. Translating gives CACGETFGEKLFF.

This clone has a single count. This rearrangement joins TRBV11-2 to TRBJ2-7; maybe TRBD1 (6 bases). The length of the CDR3 is 14 residues. The V end was cut by 6 bases, the J end by 1 base, with 13 bases between. The germline gives CDR1 SGHAT, CDR2 FQNNGV. CDR3 coding DNA: TGTGCCAGCAGTTTTTCACAGGGATCCTACGAGCAGTACTTC. It specifies CASSFSQGSYEQYF.

The chain recombines TRBV28 with TRBJ1-4, with D perhaps matching TRBD1 (6 bases). The germline V gene encodes CDR1 MDHEN and CDR2 SYDVKM. The CDR3 totals 17 residues. The V and J ends lost 8 bases and 0 bases respectively, with 19 bases between them. The CDR3, as DNA: TGTGCCAGCTTCGGGGGGCGGGTATATTCAACTAATGAAAAACTGTTTTTT. Its translation: CASFGGRVYSTNEKLFF.

The rearrangement uses TRBV2 and TRBJ1-1, with D possibly matching TRBD1 (5 bases). Trimming stripped 6 bases from V and 0 bases from J, with 17 bases between. There are 16 residues in the CDR3. The germline gives CDR1 SNHLY, CDR2 FYNNEI. CDR3 sequence reads: CASSRPQGSMNTEAFF. CDR3 in DNA: TGTGCCAGCAGCCGGCCGCAGGGATCCATGAACACTGAAGCTTTCTTT.

V and J are TRBV28 and TRBJ1-2, with D hard to call. The CDR3 spans 13 residues. Trimming shortened V by 3 bases and J by 2 bases, and 7 bases separated the two germline ends. Germline V gene lookup returns CDR1 MDHEN and CDR2 SYDVKM. DNA of the CDR3: TGTGCCAGCAGTTTGGGCCTCAACTATGGCTACACCTTC. This codes for CASSLGLNYGYTF.

This rearrangement joins TRBV7-9 to TRBJ2-1; the D gene is possibly TRBD1 (6 bases). Germline assignment: CDR1 SEHNR and CDR2 FQNEAQ (reference sequence). This CDR3 spans 15 amino acids. V shed 3 bases and J shed 0 bases, with 9 bases lying between them. CDR3 nucleotide sequence: TGTGCCAGCAGCTTCGACAGGAGCTCCTACAATGAGCAGTTCTTC. It codes for CASSFDRSSYNEQFF.

The V gene is TRBV6-5, the J gene TRBJ1-1; D unresolved. Germline CDR1 and CDR2: MNHEY and SVGAGI. The V and J ends lost 5 bases and 6 bases respectively, with 13 bases between them. The length of the CDR3 is 13 residues. The CDR3 region is CASSGVYGSEAFF. The CDR3 bases are TGTGCCAGCAGTGGGGTATACGGGTCTGAAGCTTTCTTT.

This chain joins TRBV7-2 and TRBJ1-5; no clear D gene. The CDR3 is 13 residues long. Germline CDR1 SGHTA, CDR2 FQGNSA. V was shortened by 2 bases and J by 7 bases, with 9 bases between the two germline ends. The chain's CDR3 is CASSLQVQQPQHF. CDR3 sequence (DNA): TGTGCCAGCAGCTTACAGGTTCAACAGCCCCAGCATTTT.